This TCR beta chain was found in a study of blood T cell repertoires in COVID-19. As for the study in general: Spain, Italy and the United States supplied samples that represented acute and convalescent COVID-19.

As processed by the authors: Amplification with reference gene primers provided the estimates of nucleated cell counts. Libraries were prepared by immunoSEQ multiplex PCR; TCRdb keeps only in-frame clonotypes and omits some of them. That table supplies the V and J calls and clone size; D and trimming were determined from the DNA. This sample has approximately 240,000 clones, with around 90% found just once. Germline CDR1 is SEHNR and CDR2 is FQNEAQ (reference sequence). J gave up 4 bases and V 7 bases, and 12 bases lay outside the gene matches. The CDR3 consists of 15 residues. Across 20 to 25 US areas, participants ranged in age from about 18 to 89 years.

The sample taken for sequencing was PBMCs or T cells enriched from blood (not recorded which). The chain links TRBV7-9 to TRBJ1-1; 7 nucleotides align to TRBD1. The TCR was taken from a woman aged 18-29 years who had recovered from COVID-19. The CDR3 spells CASILTGVPGTEAFF. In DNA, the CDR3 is TGTGCCAGCATCCTAACAGGGGTCCCCGGCACTGAAGCTTTCTTT. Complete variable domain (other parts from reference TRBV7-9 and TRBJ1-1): DTGVSQNPRHKITKRGQNVTFRCDPISEHNRLYWYRQTLGQGPEFLTYFQNEAQLEKSRLLSDRFSAERPKGSFSTLEIQRTEQGDSAMYLCASILTGVPGTEAFFGQGTRLTVV.